This T cell receptor beta chain was retrieved from a study of response to subunit inactivated influenza vaccine. Each CDR3 protein gets one entry after TCRdb re-called the RT-PCR reads with MiXCR. Seen here are about 570,000 distinct CDR3 sequences, about 11% observed once, and the top ten hold more than 9.5%. This sample also belongs to another study, concerning T cells expressing NK-cell markers. That source reports: TCR beta cDNA was made by 5'RACE template switching with UMIs. Repertoire data for TCR beta were derived from sorted T cells (CD3+CD56+NKG2C+, CD3+CD56+NKG2C- and CD3+CD56-NKG2C+). The study sequenced eight donors, seven HCMV-seropositive and one seronegative. NKG2C+ dominant clonotypes from roughly 6 donors made up about 1.0-7.5% of CD8+ T cells. The leading position in the CD3+CD56-NKG2C+ fraction of four donors also went to these clonotypes.

This receptor was obtained from a man aged 45-65 years who received an inactivated influenza vaccine. The sequencing here drew on PBMCs from blood, taken on the day of vaccination.

Here the CDR3 reads CASSHEWNTGELFF. The CDR3 nucleotides are TGTGCCAGCAGCCATGAATGGAACACCGGGGAGCTGTTTTTT. The chain employs TRBV3-1 and TRBJ2-2; D uncertain. The length of the CDR3 is 14 residues. Germline V gene sequence: CDR1 LGHDT, CDR2 YNNKEL (reference sequence). Between the trimmed V and J ends, which lost 3 bases and 1 base, there was a span of 6 bases.